This TCR beta chain came from a study of OX40 agonist ivuxolimab in advanced cancers. Study summary: Head and neck, renal cell, melanoma or hepatocellular carcinoma were the cancers that dose-escalation patients had.

A remark on this clone: Its antigen is currently unknown.

Study-wide points: CD4+ and CD8+ T cells in blood underwent clonal expansion by week 6 at 0.1 to 3.0 mg/kg.

CDR1 and CDR2 from the germline V gene are SGHDT and YYEEEE. This CDR3 comprises 14 residues. V was shortened by 7 bases and J by 6 bases, with 19 bases between the two germline ends. Assay used: immunoSEQ multiplex PCR; TCRdb lists only in-frame clones, some missing. Found here are about 68,000 clones, 75% to 85% of them singletons; the top ten hold over 1.3%. The TCR was taken from an adult with an advanced solid tumor such as melanoma, head and neck, liver or kidney cancer. The gene calls are TRBV5-6 and TRBJ1-1; D is unresolved. Sequencing used CD4+ or CD8+ T cells sorted from blood, obtained in a trial of the OX40 agonist ivuxolimab. DNA of the CDR3: TGTGCCAGCTTCCAGCGGGGAACTCTCTCTGAAGCTTTCTTT. It codes for CASFQRGTLSEAFF.